These 10 T cell receptor beta chains were sequenced from one sample in a study of T cells expressing NK-cell markers. Reprocessing the 5' RACE reads, TCRdb reports a single entry for every CDR3 protein and omits DNA. Here the sample table reports roughly 390,000 distinct CDR3 sequences. Sequenced sample: blood T cells: a sorted CD56 or NKG2C T cell subset, CD4+ or CD8+ T cells, or bulk PBMC T cells (not recorded which). The receptors come from a woman aged 50 to 60 in good health.

V gene TRBV7-9 combines with J gene TRBJ2-3; without DNA, the TCRdb call of TRBD2 cannot be checked. Germline CDR1 SEHNR, CDR2 FQNEAQ (reference sequence). CDR3 length: 16 residues. CDR3 region: CASSLRREGRADTQYF. The entire variable domain, with the rest obtained from reference TRBV7-9 and TRBJ2-3, is as follows: DTGVSQNPRHKITKRGQNVTFRCDPISEHNRLYWYRQTLGQGPEFLTYFQNEAQLEKSRLLSDRFSAERPKGSFSTLEIQRTEQGDSAMYLCASSLRREGRADTQYFGPGTRLTVL.

The V and J genes are TRBV28 and TRBJ2-1; the TCRdb D gene call, TRBD2, has no DNA to confirm it. CDR1 MDHEN and CDR2 SYDVKM come from the germline V gene. There are 14 residues in the CDR3. CDR3: CASSFPTSHNEQFF.

The V and J genes are TRBV6-2 or TRBV6-3 and TRBJ1-5; TCRdb returns TRBD1, unconfirmable since there is no DNA. The V gene's germline CDR1 is MNHEY and CDR2 SVGEGT. The CDR3 consists of 16 residues. CDR3 sequence reads: CASSSHSRGGNQPQHF.

This rearrangement joins TRBV4-2 to TRBJ2-1; TCRdb selects TRBD2, and the lack of DNA leaves this call unchecked. The CDR3 totals 16 residues. Germline loops: CDR1 LGHNA, CDR2 YNFKEQ. CDR3 amino acids: CASSQDTRLAANEQFF.

The chain uses TRBV5-1 and TRBJ2-3; TCRdb's assignment of TRBD2 cannot be checked, as there is no DNA. Germline CDR1 is SGHRS and CDR2 is YFSETQ. This CDR3 is 16 amino acids long. CDR3 residues: CASSLERGGSTDTQYF. Combining the CDR3 with reference TRBV5-1 and TRBJ2-3 gives the whole variable domain KAGVTQTPRYLIKTRGQQVTLSCSPISGHRSVSWYQQTPGQGLQFLFEYFSETQRNKGNFPGRFSGRQFSNSRSEMNVSTLELGDSALYLCASSLERGGSTDTQYFGPGTRLTVL.

This rearrangement joins TRBV28 to TRBJ2-7; checking the TCRdb D call of TRBD2 is not possible without DNA. CDR1 is MDHEN and CDR2 is SYDVKM in the germline V gene. The CDR3 has 17 amino acids. The CDR3 protein is CASTETSGTSGSYEQYF.

The V gene is TRBV5-1, the J gene TRBJ1-5; TCRdb reports TRBD1, a call that lacks DNA to check it against. Per germline, CDR1 SGHRS and CDR2 YFSETQ. The CDR3 totals 15 residues. CDR3 in amino acids: CASSGTGEWYQPQHF.

The chain links TRBV5-1 to TRBJ2-3. Germline loops: CDR1 SGHRS, CDR2 YFSETQ. This CDR3 contains 14 residues. CDR3 amino acids: CASSLERTTDTQYF. Looking up the rest from reference TRBV5-1 and TRBJ2-3 gives the full variable domain: KAGVTQTPRYLIKTRGQQVTLSCSPISGHRSVSWYQQTPGQGLQFLFEYFSETQRNKGNFPGRFSGRQFSNSRSEMNVSTLELGDSALYLCASSLERTTDTQYFGPGTRLTVL.

The CDR3 here is CASSGVGDGENTIYF. The chain links TRBV9 to TRBJ1-3. The CDR3 runs to 15 residues. Germline V CDR1 and CDR2: SGDLS, YYNGEE.

V and J are TRBV6-5 and TRBJ1-5; the TRBD1 assignment by TCRdb is unverifiable without DNA. The germline V gene has CDR1 MNHEY and CDR2 SVGAGI. The CDR3 length is 13 residues. The CDR3 protein is CASRQGENQPQHF.